The entry that follows covers one TCR beta chain sequence. Sequencing used immunoSEQ multiplex PCR; TCRdb keeps in-frame clones, though not all of them. The table records approximately 130,000 clones, around 86% of them present only once. This CDR3 region has 14 residues. Unmatched junction bases numbered 5, after V lost 6 bases and J lost 2 bases. CDR1 and CDR2 from the germline V gene are SNHLY and FYNNEI. The sample originates from a study of control samples from healthy donors and cancer patients. Sequenced material: blood. The source of this sequence is a middle-aged man in good health. J is TRBJ2-3 and V is TRBV2, with TRBD1 identical over 7 bases. CDR3 sequence (DNA): TGTGCCAGCAGGAGAGGGACAGCCACAGATACGCAGTATTTT. This gives the protein CASRRGTATDTQYF.